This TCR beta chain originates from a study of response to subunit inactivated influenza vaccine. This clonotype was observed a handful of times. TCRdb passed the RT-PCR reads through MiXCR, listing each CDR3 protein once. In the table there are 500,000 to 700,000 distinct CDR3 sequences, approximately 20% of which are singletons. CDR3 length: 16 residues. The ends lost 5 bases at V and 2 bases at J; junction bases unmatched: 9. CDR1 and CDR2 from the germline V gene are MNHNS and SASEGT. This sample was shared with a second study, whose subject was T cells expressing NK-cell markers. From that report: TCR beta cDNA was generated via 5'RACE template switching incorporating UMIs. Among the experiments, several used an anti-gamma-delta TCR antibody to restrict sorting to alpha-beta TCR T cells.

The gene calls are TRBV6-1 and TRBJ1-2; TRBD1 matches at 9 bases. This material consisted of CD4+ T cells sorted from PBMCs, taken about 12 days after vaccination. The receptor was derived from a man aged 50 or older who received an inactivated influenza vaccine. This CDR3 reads CASSPVPGQGNYGYTF. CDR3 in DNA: TGTGCCAGCAGTCCCGTCCCGGGACAGGGAAACTATGGCTACACCTTC.